The rows below give T cell receptor beta chains drawn from one sample of a study of identical twins. TCRdb ran MiXCR on the 5' RACE reads and lists one entry per CDR3 protein. The sample holds over 500,000 distinct CDR3 sequences, approximately 22% seen once. These data were likewise used in another study, on T cells expressing NK-cell markers.

Sequences were obtained from CD4+ T cells sorted from blood. Receptors were obtained from a woman younger than 35 in good health. Both conserved end residues are part of each CDR3. The order of the fields is V gene, CDR3 protein.

V gene: TRBV5-6
CDR3 protein: CASSPGLDLETQYF

V gene: TRBV2
CDR3 protein: CASIREASTGELFF

V gene: TRBV10-3
CDR3 protein: CAISADRDNEQFF

V gene: TRBV5-4
CDR3 protein: CASIGASGGEQFF

V gene: TRBV7-3
CDR3 protein: CASSFLDRANEQFF

V gene: TRBV5-1
CDR3 protein: CASSLTGGPAKLFF

V gene: TRBV29-1
CDR3 protein: CSVGPIIGEQFF

V gene: TRBV6-5
CDR3 protein: CASSYITSGGTQYF

V gene: TRBV5-1
CDR3 protein: CASSANDGGSPLHF

V gene: TRBV12-3/TRBV12-4
CDR3 protein: CASSFGQGLAGSYEQYF

V gene: TRBV20-1
CDR3 protein: CSASSGKKTTGYEQYF

V gene: TRBV20-1
CDR3 protein: CSAREGHNEQFF

V gene: TRBV12-3/TRBV12-4
CDR3 protein: CASSFQPGYNEQFF

V gene: TRBV10-3
CDR3 protein: CAISPSGTRTDTQYF

V gene: TRBV5-4
CDR3 protein: CASSLGTSGGEETQYF

V gene: TRBV6-1
CDR3 protein: CATRTGGNTGELFF

V gene: TRBV10-3
CDR3 protein: CAISESTDLASYNEQFF

V gene: TRBV6-1
CDR3 protein: CASRLRQGPRQYF

V gene: TRBV18
CDR3 protein: CASSLGLSNQPQHF

V gene: TRBV20-1
CDR3 protein: CSARDYQGMNTEAFF

V gene: TRBV7-2
CDR3 protein: CASSLSPRTEAFF

V gene: TRBV12-3/TRBV12-4
CDR3 protein: CASSSLGEESQYF

V gene: TRBV7-2
CDR3 protein: CASSLSAGTYEQYF

V gene: TRBV18
CDR3 protein: CASSLGTEAYEQYF

V gene: TRBV7-2
CDR3 protein: CASSLTGTGTWGEQFF

V gene: TRBV28
CDR3 protein: CASSASGQGTNQPQHF

V gene: TRBV10-3
CDR3 protein: CAISEGQGNQPQHF

V gene: TRBV27
CDR3 protein: CASSLGTGPTGYTF

V gene: TRBV29-1
CDR3 protein: CSVADSYEQYF

V gene: TRBV20-1
CDR3 protein: CSAVIRDRDYDMIAFF

V gene: TRBV5-6
CDR3 protein: CASSSFLAGAPDTQYF

V gene: TRBV29-1
CDR3 protein: CSVVKGTRQETQYF

V gene: TRBV18
CDR3 protein: CASSPPGVQGLEQYF

V gene: TRBV7-3
CDR3 protein: CASSPTPGVTEAFF

V gene: TRBV5-1
CDR3 protein: CASSLVAGETGELFF

V gene: TRBV6-1
CDR3 protein: CASRDPAGETQYF

V gene: TRBV9
CDR3 protein: CASSVAHPTETQYF

V gene: TRBV7-2
CDR3 protein: CASSLELAVTKNIQYF

V gene: TRBV20-1
CDR3 protein: CSATGTSGRDKETQYF

V gene: TRBV6-1
CDR3 protein: CASSLDRIQETQYF

V gene: TRBV5-5
CDR3 protein: CASSPPTGTSTDTQYF

V gene: TRBV23-1
CDR3 protein: CASVGMGQVNEQYF

V gene: TRBV5-1
CDR3 protein: CASNSERATDTQYF

V gene: TRBV20-1
CDR3 protein: CSAREPGTQYF